This T cell receptor beta chain is drawn from a study of blood T cell repertoires in COVID-19. This table comes from immunoSEQ multiplex PCR, and its TCRdb copy is limited to in-frame clones, with some not included. This sample has fewer than 250,000 clones, with roughly 80% found just once. This clone was seen only a few times. The CDR3 contains 16 residues. Per the germline V gene, CDR1 is SNHLY and CDR2 is FYNNEI. The V and J ends lost 5 bases and 10 bases respectively, with 24 bases between them. Input material: peripheral blood. The receptor's source is a woman in her fifties or sixties with acute or convalescent COVID-19. The V call is TRBV2, the J call TRBJ2-1; D may be TRBD2 (5 bases). CDR3: CASSTSWQGGDKEQFF. CDR3 coding DNA: TGTGCCAGCAGTACTTCTTGGCAAGGAGGAGATAAGGAGCAGTTCTTC.